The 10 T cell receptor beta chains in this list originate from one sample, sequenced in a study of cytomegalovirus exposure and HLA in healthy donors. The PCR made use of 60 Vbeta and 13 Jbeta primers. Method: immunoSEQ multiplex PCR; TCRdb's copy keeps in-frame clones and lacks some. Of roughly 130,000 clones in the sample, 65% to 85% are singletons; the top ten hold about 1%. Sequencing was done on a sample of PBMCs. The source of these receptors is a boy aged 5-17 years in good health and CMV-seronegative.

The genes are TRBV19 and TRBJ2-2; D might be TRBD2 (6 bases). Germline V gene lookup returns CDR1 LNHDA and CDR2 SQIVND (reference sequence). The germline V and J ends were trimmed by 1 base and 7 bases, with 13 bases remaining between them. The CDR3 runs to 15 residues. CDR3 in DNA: TGTGCCAGTAGTATAGGGGTCCCGACTAGCGGGGAGCTGTTTTTT. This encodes CASSIGVPTSGELFF.

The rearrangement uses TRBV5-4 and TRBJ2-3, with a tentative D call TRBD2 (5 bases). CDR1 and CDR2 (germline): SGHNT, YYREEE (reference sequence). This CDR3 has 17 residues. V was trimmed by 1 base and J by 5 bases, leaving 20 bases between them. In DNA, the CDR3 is TGTGCCAGCAGCTTGTTACGGTACGGGTATGAGGGAGATACGCAGTATTTT. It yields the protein CASSLLRYGYEGDTQYF.

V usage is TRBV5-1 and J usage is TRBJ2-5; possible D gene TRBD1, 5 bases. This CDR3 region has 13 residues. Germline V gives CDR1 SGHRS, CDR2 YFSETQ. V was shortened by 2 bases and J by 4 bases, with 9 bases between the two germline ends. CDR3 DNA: TGCGCCAGCAGCTTTCGTCAGGGAGAGACCCAGTACTTC. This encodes CASSFRQGETQYF.

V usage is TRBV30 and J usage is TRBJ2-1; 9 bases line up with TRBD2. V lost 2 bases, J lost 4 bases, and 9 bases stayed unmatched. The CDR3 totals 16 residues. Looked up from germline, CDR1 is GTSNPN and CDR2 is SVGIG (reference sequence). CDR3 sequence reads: CAWSSTLAGSYNEQFF. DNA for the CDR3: TGTGCCTGGAGTTCAACTCTAGCGGGAAGTTACAATGAGCAGTTCTTC.

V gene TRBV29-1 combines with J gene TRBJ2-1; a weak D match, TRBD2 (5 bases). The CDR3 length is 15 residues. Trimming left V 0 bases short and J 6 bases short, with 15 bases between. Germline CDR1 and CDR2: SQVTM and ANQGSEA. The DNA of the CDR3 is TGCAGCGTTGAAGATCGGCTAGCTTCGGTCAATGAGCAGTTCTTC. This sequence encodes CSVEDRLASVNEQFF.

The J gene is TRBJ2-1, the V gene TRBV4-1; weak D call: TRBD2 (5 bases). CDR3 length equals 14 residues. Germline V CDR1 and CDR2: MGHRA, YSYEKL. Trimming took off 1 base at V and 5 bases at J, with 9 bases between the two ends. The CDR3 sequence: CASSQGRGNNEQFF. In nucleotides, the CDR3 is TGCGCCAGCAGCCAAGGAAGAGGGAACAATGAGCAGTTCTTC.

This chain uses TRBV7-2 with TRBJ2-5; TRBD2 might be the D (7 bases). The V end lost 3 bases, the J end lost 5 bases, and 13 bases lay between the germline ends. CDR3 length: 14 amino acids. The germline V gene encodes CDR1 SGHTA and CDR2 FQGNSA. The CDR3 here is CASSFTGGGETQYF. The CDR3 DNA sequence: TGTGCCAGCAGCTTTACGGGGGGCGGGGAGACCCAGTACTTC.

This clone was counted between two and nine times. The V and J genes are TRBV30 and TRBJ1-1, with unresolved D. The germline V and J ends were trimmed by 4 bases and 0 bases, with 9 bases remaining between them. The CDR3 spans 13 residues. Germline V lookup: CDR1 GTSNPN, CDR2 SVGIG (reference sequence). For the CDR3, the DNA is TGTGCCTGGACACAAAAAATGAACACTGAAGCTTTCTTT. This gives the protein CAWTQKMNTEAFF.

In DNA, the CDR3 is TGTGCCAGCAGTCCACAGGGGGCAGGGTATGGCTACACCTTC. Protein product: CASSPQGAGYGYTF. The chain carries TRBV27 and TRBJ1-2, with TRBD1 matching 9 bases. The V and J ends lost 5 bases and 5 bases, in that order; junction bases with no gene match: 6. Per the germline V gene, CDR1 is MNHEY and CDR2 is SMNVEV (reference sequence). The CDR3 extends over 14 amino acids.

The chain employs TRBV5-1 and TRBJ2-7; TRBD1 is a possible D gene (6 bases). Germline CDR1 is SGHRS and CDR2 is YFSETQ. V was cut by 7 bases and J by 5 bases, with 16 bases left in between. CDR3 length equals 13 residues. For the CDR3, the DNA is TGCGCCAGCCGGTGGGGGCCTGGGAACGAGCAGTACTTC. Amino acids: CASRWGPGNEQYF.